Included here is one T cell receptor (beta chain) sequence, with context. This entry is derived from a study of blood T cell repertoires in COVID-19. The method was immunoSEQ multiplex PCR; TCRdb's version includes in-frame clones alone and lacks a portion of them. This table holds roughly 100,000 clones, approximately 80% found once. Trimming stripped 4 bases from V and 1 base from J, with 14 bases between. This CDR3 spans 15 amino acids. The V gene's germline CDR1 is SGHRS and CDR2 YFSETQ. The sequencing input was peripheral blood. The receptor was derived from a human donor in a cohort sampled during active COVID-19. The rearrangement links TRBV5-1 to TRBJ1-1; D possibly corresponds to TRBD1 (6 bases). The chain's CDR3 is CASSIRTDGNTEAFF. As DNA, the CDR3 is TGCGCCAGCAGCATACGGACAGATGGGAACACTGAAGCTTTCTTT.